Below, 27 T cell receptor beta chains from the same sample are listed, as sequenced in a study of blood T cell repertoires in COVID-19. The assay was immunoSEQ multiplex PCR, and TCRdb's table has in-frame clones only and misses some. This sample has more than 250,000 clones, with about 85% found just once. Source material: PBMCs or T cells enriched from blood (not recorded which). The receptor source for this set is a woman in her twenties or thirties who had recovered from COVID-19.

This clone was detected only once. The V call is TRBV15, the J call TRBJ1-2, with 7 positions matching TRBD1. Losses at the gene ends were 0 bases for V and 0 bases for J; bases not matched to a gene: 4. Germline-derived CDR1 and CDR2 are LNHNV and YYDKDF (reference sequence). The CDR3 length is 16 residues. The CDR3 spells CATSREKGGSNYGYTF. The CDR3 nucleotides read TGTGCCACCAGCAGAGAAAAAGGGGGCTCTAACTATGGCTACACCTTC.

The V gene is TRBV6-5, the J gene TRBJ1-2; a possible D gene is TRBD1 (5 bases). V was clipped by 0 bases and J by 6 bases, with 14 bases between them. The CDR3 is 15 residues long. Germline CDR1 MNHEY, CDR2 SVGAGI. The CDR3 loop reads CASSYSIGHEHGYTF. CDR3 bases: TGTGCCAGCAGTTACTCGATTGGACACGAACATGGCTACACCTTC.

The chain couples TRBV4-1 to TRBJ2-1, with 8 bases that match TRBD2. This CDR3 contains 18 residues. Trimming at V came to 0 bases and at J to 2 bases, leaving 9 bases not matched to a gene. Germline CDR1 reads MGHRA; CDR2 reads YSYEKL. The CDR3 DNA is TGCGCCAGCAGCCAAGAAAGCGGGGGACGTAACACCTACAATGAGCAGTTCTTC. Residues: CASSQESGGRNTYNEQFF.

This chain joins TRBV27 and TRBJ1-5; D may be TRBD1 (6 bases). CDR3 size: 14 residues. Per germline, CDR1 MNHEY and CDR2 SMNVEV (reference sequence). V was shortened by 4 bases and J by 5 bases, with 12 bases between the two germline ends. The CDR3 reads CASSSGTPYQPQHF. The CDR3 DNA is TGTGCCAGCAGTTCCGGGACACCATATCAGCCCCAGCATTTT.

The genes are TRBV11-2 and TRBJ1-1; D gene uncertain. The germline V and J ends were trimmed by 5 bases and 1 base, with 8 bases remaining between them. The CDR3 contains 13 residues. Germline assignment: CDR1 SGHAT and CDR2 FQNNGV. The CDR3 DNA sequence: TGTGCCAGCAGCATTCGGGAGAACACTGAAGCTTTCTTT. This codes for CASSIRENTEAFF.

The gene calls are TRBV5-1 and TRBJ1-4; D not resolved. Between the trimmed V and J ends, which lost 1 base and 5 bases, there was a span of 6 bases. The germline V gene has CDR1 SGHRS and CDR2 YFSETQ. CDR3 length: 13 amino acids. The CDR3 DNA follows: TGCGCCAGCAGCTTGTTCGGGAATGAAAAACTGTTTTTT. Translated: CASSLFGNEKLFF.

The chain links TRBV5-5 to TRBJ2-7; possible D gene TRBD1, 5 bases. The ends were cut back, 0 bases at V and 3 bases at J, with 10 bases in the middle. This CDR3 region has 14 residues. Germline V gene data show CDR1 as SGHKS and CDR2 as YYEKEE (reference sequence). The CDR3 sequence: CASSLDGAYYEQYF. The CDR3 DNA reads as TGTGCCAGCAGCTTGGATGGGGCCTACTACGAGCAGTACTTC.

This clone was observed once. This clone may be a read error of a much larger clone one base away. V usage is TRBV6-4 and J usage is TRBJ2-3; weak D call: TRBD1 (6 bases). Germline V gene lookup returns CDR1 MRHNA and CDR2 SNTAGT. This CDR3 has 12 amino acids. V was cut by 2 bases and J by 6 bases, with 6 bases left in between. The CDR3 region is CASSDRGDTQYF. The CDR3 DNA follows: TGTGCCAGCAGTGACAGGGGGGATACGCAGTATTTT.

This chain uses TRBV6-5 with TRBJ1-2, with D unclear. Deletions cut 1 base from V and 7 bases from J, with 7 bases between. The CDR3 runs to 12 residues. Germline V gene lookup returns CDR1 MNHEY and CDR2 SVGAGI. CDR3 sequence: CASSYYGSGYTF. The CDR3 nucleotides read TGTGCCAGCAGTTACTACGGGAGTGGCTACACCTTC.

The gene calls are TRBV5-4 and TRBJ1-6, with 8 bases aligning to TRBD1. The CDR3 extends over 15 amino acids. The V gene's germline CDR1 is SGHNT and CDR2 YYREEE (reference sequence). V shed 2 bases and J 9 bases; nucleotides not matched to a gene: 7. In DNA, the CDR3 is TGTGCCAGCAGCTTCCCGACAGGGGAGGGTTCACCCCTCCACTTT. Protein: CASSFPTGEGSPLHF.

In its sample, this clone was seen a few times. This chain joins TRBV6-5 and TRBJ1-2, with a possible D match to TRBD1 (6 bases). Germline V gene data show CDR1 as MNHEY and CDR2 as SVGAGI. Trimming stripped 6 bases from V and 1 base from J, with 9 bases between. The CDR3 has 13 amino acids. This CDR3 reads CASRRDINYGYTF. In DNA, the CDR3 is TGTGCCAGCAGGAGGGACATTAACTATGGCTACACCTTC.

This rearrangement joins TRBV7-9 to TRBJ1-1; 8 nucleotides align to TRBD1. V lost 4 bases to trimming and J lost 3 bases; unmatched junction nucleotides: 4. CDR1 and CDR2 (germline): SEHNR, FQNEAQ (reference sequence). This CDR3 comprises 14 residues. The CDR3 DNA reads TGTGCCAGCAGCTCCCAGGGGGCCGACACTGAAGCTTTCTTT. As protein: CASSSQGADTEAFF.

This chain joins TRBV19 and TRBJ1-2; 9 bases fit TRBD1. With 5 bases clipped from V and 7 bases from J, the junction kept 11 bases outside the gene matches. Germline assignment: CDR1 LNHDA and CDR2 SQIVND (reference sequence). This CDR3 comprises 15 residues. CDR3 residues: CASSPTLDRGGGYTF. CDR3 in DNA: TGTGCCAGTAGTCCCACTCTCGACAGGGGGGGTGGCTACACCTTC.

The CDR3 reads CASSLKLAGTDTQYF. In nucleotides, the CDR3 is TGTGCCAGCAGCTTAAAACTAGCGGGCACAGATACGCAGTATTTT. The rearrangement uses TRBV7-9 and TRBJ2-3, with 8 bases lining up with TRBD2. This CDR3 comprises 15 residues. J was trimmed by 1 base and V by 2 bases; bases with no gene match: 2. The germline V gene has CDR1 SEHNR and CDR2 FQNEAQ (reference sequence).

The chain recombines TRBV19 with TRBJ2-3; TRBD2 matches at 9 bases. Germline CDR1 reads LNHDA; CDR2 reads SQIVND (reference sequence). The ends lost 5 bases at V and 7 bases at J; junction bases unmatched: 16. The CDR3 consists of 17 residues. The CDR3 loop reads CASSAERGVPLLYTQYF. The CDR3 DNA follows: TGTGCCAGTAGTGCCGAGCGGGGGGTCCCCCTATTGTATACGCAGTATTTT.

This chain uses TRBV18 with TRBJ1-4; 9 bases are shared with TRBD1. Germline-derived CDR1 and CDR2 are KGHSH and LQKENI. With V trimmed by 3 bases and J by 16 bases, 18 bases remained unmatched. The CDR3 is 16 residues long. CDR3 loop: CASSPKTGTGFDSAFF. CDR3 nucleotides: TGTGCCAGCTCACCTAAAACCGGGACAGGGTTTGATTCGGCGTTTTTT.

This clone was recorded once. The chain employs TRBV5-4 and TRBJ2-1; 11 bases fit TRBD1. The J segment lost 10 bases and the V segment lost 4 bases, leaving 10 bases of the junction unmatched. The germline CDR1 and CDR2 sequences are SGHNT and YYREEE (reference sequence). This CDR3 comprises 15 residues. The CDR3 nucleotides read TGTGCCAGCAGCCAACCGGGACAGGGGGGGACGGAGCAGTTCTTC. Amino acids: CASSQPGQGGTEQFF.

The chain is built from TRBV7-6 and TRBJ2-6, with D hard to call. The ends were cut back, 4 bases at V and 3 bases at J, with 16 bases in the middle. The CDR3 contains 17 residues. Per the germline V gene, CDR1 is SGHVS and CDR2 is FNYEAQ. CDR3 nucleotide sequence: TGTGCCAGCAGCTGGAACCAGGATTCGAGTGGGGCCAACGTCCTGACTTTC. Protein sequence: CASSWNQDSSGANVLTF.

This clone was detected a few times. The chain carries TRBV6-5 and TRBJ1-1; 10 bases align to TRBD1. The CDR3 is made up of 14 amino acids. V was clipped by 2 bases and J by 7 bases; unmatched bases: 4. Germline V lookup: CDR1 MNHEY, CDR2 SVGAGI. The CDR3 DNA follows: TGTGCCAGCAGTTACGGACAGGGGGTTGGTGAAGCTTTCTTT. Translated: CASSYGQGVGEAFF.

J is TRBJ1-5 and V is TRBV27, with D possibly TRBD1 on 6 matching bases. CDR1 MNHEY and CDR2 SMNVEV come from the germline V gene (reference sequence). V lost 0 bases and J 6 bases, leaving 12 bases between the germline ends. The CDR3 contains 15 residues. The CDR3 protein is CASSLSRGAGQPQHF. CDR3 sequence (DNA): TGTGCCAGCAGTTTATCTCGGGGGGCAGGTCAGCCCCAGCATTTT.

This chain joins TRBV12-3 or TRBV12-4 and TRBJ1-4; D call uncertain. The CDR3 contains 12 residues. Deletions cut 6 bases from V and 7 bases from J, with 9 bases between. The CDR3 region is CASRSRSEKLFF. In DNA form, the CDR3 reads TGTGCCAGCAGATCCCGGAGTGAAAAACTGTTTTTT.

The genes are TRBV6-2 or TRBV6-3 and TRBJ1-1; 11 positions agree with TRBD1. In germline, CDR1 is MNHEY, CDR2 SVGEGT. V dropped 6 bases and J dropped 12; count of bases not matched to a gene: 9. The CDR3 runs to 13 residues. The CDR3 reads CASSRDRGSTTFF. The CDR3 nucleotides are TGTGCCAGCAGCCGGGACAGGGGGAGTACAACTTTCTTT.

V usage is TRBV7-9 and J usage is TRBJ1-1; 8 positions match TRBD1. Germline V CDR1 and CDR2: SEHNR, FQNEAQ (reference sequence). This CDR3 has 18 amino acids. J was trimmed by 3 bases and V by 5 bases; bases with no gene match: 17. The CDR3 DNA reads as TGTGCCAGCAGCACCCGGCGCACAGGGGGTGCTATAGACACTGAAGCTTTCTTT. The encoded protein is CASSTRRTGGAIDTEAFF.

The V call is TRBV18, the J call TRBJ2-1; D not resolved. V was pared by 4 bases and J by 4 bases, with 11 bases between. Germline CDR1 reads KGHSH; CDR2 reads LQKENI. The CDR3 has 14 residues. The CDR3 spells CASSLDSTYNEQFF. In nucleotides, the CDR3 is TGTGCCAGCTCACTAGACTCCACTTACAATGAGCAGTTCTTC.

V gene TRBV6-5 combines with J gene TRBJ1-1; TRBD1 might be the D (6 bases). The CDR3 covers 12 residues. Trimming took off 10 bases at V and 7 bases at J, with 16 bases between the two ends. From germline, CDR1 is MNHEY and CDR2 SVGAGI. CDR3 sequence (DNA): TGTGCCACCGATTGGGGGCGCGTTGAAGCTTTCTTT. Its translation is CATDWGRVEAFF.

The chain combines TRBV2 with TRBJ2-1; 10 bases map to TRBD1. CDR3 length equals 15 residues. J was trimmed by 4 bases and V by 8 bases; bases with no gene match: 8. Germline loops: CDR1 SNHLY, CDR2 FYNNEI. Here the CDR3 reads CASGQGQGPYNEQFF. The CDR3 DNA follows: TGTGCCAGCGGCCAGGGACAGGGGCCTTACAATGAGCAGTTCTTC.

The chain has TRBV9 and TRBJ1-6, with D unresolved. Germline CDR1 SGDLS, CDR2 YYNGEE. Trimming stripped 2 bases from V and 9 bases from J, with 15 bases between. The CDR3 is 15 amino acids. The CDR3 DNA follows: TGTGCCAGCAGCGTCCATGGGCAAGGGAGTTCACCCCTCCACTTT. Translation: CASSVHGQGSSPLHF.